This TCR beta chain is drawn from a study of blood T cell repertoires in COVID-19. The ends lost 5 bases at V and 3 bases at J; junction bases unmatched: 4. The CDR3 is 14 amino acids. The germline gives CDR1 MDHEN, CDR2 SYDVKM. Repertoires were generated with immunoSEQ multiplex PCR, while TCRdb's copy carries only in-frame clones and drops some. Of about 110,000 clones listed, roughly nine tenths are singletons. This clone was seen more than once but under ten times. Other nucleotide sequences from this sample produce the same CDR3. The rearrangement uses TRBV28 and TRBJ2-3; 8 bases fit TRBD2. The sequenced sample consisted of peripheral blood. The clonotype originates from a human donor in a cohort sampled during active COVID-19. This chain's CDR3 is CASSLAGRTDTQYF. DNA of the CDR3: TGTGCCAGCAGTCTAGCGGGCCGGACAGATACGCAGTATTTT.